This T cell receptor (beta chain) was captured in a study of somatic mutations in cytotoxic T cells in rheumatoid arthritis. The assay was immunoSEQ multiplex PCR, and TCRdb's table has in-frame clones only and misses some. In the table there are 15,000 or so clones, roughly 73% of which are singletons. This receptor was obtained from an adult with rheumatoid arthritis. The source material was CD8+ T cells sorted from blood.

CDR3 residues: CASNQGDYGYTF. CDR3 bases: TGTGCCAGCAACCAGGGGGACTATGGCTACACCTTC. The rearrangement joins TRBV6-6 to TRBJ1-2; 7 bases are shared with TRBD1. The J segment lost 3 bases and the V segment lost 7 bases, leaving 2 bases of the junction unmatched. The CDR3 totals 12 residues. Germline CDR1 MNHNY, CDR2 SVGAGI (reference sequence).